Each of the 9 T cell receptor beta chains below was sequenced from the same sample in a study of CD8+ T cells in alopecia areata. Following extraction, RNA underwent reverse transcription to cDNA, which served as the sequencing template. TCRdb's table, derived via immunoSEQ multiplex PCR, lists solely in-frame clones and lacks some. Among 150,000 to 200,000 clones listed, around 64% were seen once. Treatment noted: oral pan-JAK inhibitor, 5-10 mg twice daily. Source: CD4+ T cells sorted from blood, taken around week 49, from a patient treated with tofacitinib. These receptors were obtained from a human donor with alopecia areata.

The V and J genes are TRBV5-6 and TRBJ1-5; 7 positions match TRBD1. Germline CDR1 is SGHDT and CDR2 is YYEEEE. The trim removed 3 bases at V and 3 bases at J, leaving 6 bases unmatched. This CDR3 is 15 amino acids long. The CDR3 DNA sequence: TGTGCCAGCAGCTCCGCCGGGACAGCCAATCAGCCCCAGCATTTT. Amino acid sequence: CASSSAGTANQPQHF. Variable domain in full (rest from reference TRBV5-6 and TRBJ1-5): DAGVTQSPTHLIKTRGQQVTLRCSPKSGHDTVSWYQQALGQGPQFIFQYYEEEERQRGNFPDRFSGHQFPNYSSELNVNALLLGDSALYLCASSSAGTANQPQHFGDGTRLSIL.

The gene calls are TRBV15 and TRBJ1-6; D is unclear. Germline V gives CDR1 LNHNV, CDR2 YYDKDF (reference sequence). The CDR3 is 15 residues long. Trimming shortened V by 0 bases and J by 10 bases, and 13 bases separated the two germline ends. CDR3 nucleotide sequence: TGTGCCACCAGCAGAGACAGTTGGGAAAACTCACCCCTCCACTTT. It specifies CATSRDSWENSPLHF.

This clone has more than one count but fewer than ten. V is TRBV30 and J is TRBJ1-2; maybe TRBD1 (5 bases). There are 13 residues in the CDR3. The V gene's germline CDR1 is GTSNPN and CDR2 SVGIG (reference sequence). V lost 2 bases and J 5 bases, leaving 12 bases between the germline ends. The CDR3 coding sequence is TGTGCCTGGAGTACGGGACTCGTTTATGGCTACACCTTC. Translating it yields CAWSTGLVYGYTF.

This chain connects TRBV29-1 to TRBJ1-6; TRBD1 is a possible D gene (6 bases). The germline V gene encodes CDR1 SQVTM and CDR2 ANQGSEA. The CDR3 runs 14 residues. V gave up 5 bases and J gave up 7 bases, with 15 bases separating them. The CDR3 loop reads CSVSGAAANSPLHF. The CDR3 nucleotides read TGCAGCGTTTCAGGGGCAGCCGCAAATTCACCCCTCCACTTT.

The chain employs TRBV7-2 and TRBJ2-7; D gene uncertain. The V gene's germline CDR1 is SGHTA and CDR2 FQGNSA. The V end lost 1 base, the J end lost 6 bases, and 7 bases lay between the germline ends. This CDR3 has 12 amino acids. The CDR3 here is CASSLGGSEQYF. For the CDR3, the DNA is TGTGCCAGCAGCTTAGGTGGATCCGAGCAGTACTTC.

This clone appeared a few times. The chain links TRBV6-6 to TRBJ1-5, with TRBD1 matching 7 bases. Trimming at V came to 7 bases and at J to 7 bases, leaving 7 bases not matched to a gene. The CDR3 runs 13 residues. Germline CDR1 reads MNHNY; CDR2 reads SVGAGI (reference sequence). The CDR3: CASKGGGDQPQHF. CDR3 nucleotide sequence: TGTGCCAGCAAGGGAGGGGGCGACCAGCCCCAGCATTTT.

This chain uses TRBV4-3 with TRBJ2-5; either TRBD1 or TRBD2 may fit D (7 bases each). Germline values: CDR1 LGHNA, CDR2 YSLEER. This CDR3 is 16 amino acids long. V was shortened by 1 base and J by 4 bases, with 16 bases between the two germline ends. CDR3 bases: TGCGCCAGCAGCCAAGGGGAGGGAGACAGGGCAGAGACCCAGTACTTC. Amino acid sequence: CASSQGEGDRAETQYF.

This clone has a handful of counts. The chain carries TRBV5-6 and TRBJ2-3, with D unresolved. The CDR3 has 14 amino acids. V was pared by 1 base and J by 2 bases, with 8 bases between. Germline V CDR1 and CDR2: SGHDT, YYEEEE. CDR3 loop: CASSLPSYTDTQYF. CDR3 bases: TGTGCCAGCAGCTTGCCCTCGTACACAGATACGCAGTATTTT.

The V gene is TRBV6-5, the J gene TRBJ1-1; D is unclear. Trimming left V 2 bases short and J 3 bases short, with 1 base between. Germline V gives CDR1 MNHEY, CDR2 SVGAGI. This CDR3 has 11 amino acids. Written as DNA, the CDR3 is TGTGCCAGCAGTTACGACACTGAAGCTTTCTTT. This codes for CASSYDTEAFF.